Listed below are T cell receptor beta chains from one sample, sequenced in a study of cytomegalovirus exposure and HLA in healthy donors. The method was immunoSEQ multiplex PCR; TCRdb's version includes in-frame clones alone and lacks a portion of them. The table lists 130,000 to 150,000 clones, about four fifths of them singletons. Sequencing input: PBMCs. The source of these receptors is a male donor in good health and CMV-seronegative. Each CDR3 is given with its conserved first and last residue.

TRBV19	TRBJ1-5	CASSIMGDSNQPQHF
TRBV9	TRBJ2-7	CASSRTGKDYEQYF
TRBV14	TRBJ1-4	CASSQDRPATNEKLFF
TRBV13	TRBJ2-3	CPSSQRGGATDTQYF
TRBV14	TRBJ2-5	CASSRTSGRGETQYF
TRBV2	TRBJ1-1	CASSFRATGIYAEAFF
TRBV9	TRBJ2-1	CASSWYGTARGNEQFF
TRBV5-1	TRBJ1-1	CASSLAGLEAFF
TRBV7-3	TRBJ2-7	CASSLNSPEQYF
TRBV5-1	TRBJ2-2	CASSWGTGPGELFF
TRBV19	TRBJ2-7	CASSGQGLTHEQYF
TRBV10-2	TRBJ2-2	CADLRAAGVTGELFF
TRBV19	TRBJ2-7	CASSIGLEQYF
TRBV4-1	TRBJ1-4	CASSQATGGNEKLFF
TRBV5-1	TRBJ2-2	CASSPQDAGTGELFF
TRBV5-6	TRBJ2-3	CASSPSRTSGVDTQYF
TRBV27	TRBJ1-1	CASSLATGGTEAFF
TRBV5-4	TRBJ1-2	CASSLDRDYGYTF
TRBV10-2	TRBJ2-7	CASRTGTGGAGTYEQYF
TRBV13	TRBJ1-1	CASSQGVMGEAFF
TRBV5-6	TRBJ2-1	CPSGFLQRAPNEQFF
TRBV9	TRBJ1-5	CASSAGQGADNQPQHF
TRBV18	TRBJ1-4	CASSPPAGAREKLFF
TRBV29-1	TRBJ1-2	CSVQRTGARYGYTF
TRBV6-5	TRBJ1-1	CASSTLQPGEAFF
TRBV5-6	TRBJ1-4	CASSIKHSTEKLFF
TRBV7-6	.	CASSLKAGTASYEQYF
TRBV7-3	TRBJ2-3	CASSPTGRWREITHTDTQYF
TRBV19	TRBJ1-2	CASSSTGLNYGYTF
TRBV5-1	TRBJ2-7	CASSRGLAVNEQYF
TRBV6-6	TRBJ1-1	CASMMAGVVTEAFF
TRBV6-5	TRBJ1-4	CASRGSEKLFF
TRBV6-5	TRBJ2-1	CASSLGTVGRNEQFF
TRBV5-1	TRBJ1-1	CASSGGDGTEAFF
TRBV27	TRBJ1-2	CASSSGIGGYTF
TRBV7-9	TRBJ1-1	CASSPRGGGTEAFF
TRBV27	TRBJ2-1	CATQDALTGLAGVHEQFF
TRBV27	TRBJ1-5	CASSLKGEAYSNQPQHF
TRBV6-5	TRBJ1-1	CARSYHRGLGDTEAFF
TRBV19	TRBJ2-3	CASSIVAGGSSTDTQYF
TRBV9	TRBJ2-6	CASSARTGSSGANVLTF
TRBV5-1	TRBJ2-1	CASSLVVAGAAEQFF
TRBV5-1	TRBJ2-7	CASSGTSGSYEQYF
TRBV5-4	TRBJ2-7	CASSFGSGGYEQYF
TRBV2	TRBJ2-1	CASSGDNYNEQFF
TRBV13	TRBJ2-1	CARSFPTSGSSNEQFF
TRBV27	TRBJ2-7	CASSLDAGTGFYEQYF
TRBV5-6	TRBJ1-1	CASSVRDRDLREAFF
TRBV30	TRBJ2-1	CAWRQLAGSSYNEQFF
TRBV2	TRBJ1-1	CASSDSMNTEAFF
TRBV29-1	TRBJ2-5	CSVSKETQYF
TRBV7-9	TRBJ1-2	CASTKRDRANYGYTF